This T cell receptor beta chain is drawn from a study of cytomegalovirus exposure and HLA in healthy donors. Only in-frame clones appear in the TCRdb table, and some are missing; sequencing was by immunoSEQ multiplex PCR. The sample consists of 150,000 to 200,000 clones, 84% of them appearing once. The ends lost 2 bases at V and 8 bases at J; junction bases unmatched: 9. Looked up from germline, CDR1 is SGDLS and CDR2 is YYNGEE. The CDR3 sequence is 14 residues long. The approximately 120-subject validation cohort, separate from the roughly 700-subject first cohort, included the donors. The genes are TRBV9 and TRBJ1-2; 7 bases map to TRBD1. Sequencing used PBMCs. The clonotype was recovered from a woman in her twenties or thirties in good health and CMV-seropositive. The CDR3 DNA reads TGTGCCAGCAGCGTGGGTCGCAGGGGGGACGGCTACACCTTC. Protein: CASSVGRRGDGYTF.